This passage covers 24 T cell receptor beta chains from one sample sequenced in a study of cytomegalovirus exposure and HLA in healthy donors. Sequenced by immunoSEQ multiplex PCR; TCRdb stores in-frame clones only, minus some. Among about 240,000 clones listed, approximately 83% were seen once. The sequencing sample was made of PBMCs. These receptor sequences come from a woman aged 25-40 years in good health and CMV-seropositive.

The CDR3 DNA reads as TGTGCAAGTCGCTTAATAAGGGACTGTTACAATGAGCAGTTCTTC. It is translated as CASRLIRDCYNEQFF. The chain recombines TRBV12-2 with TRBJ2-1; the listed D gene, TRBD2, was not tested against the DNA. TRBV12-2 has pseudogene status. This CDR3 has 15 amino acids.

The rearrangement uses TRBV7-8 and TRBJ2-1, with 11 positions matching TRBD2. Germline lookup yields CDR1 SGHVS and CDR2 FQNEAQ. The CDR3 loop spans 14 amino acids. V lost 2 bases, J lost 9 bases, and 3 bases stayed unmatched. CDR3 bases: TGTGCCAGCAGCTTATACACTAGCGGGGGTGAGCAGTTCTTC. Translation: CASSLYTSGGEQFF.

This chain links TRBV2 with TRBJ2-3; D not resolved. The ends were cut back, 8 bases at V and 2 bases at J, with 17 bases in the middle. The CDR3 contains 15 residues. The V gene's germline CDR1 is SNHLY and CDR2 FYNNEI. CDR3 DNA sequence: TGTGCCAGCCTCATTCGGAGATCTCCCACAGATACGCAGTATTTT. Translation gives CASLIRRSPTDTQYF.

The DNA of the CDR3 is TGTGCCAGTAGTATTCGGACTAGCGGGAGGTTAGAGACCCAGTACTTC. This sequence encodes CASSIRTSGRLETQYF. The chain has TRBV19 and TRBJ2-5, with 14 bases that match TRBD2. V shed 3 bases and J 4 bases; nucleotides not matched to a gene: 4. The V gene's germline CDR1 is LNHDA and CDR2 SQIVND (reference sequence). The CDR3 totals 16 residues.

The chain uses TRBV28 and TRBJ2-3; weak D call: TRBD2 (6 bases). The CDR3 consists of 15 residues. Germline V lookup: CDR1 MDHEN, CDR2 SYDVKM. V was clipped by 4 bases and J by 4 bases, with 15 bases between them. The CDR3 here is CASSSRRDIPDTQYF. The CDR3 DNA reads TGTGCCAGCAGTTCTCGGCGGGATATCCCAGATACGCAGTATTTT.

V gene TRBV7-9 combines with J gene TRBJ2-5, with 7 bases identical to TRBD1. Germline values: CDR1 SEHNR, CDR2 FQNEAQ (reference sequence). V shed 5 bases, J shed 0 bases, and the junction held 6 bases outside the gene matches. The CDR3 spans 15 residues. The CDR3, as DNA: TGTGCCAGCAGCCCTACGACAGGGTACCAAGAGACCCAGTACTTC. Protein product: CASSPTTGYQETQYF.

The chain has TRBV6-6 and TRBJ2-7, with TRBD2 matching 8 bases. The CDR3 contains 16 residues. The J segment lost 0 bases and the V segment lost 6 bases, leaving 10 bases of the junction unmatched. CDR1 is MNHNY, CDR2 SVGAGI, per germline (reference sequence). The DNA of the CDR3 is TGTGCCAGCAGGCCTGTGACTAGCGAGAGCTCCTACGAGCAGTACTTC. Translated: CASRPVTSESSYEQYF.

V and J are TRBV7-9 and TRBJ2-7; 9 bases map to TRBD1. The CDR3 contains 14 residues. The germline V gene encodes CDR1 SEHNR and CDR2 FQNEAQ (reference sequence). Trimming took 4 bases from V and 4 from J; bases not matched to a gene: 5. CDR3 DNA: TGTGCCAGCAGCTACTCCGGGACAGGGTACGAGCAGTACTTC. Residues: CASSYSGTGYEQYF.

CDR3 protein: CATRGQGAYEQYF. For the CDR3, the DNA is TGTGCCACCCGGGGGCAGGGGGCCTACGAGCAGTACTTC. The chain is built from TRBV19 and TRBJ2-7, with D perhaps TRBD1 (7 bases). Germline V gene sequence: CDR1 LNHDA, CDR2 SQIVND (reference sequence). This CDR3 comprises 13 residues. V was clipped by 10 bases and J by 2 bases, with 15 bases between them. The entire variable domain, with the rest obtained from reference TRBV19 and TRBJ2-7, is as follows: DGGITQSPKYLFRKEGQNVTLSCEQNLNHDAMYWYRQDPGQGLRLIYYSQIVNDFQKGDIAEGYSVSREKKESFPLTVTSAQKNPTAFYLCATRGQGAYEQYFGPGTRLTVT.

CDR3 residues: CASSFRNSNTEAFF. The DNA for the CDR3 is TGCGCCAGCAGCTTCCGTAACTCGAACACTGAAGCTTTCTTT. The V and J genes are TRBV5-1 and TRBJ1-1; no firm D call. CDR1 and CDR2 from the germline V gene are SGHRS and YFSETQ. The CDR3 covers 14 residues. Trimming removed 2 bases at V and 1 base at J, with 9 bases between.

The CDR3 DNA reads as TGTGCCAGTAAAAGGGGGGGCAGTCAGCCCCAGCATTTT. Protein: CASKRGGSQPQHF. The rearrangement joins TRBV19 to TRBJ1-5; possible D gene TRBD1, 6 bases. Germline assignment: CDR1 LNHDA and CDR2 SQIVND (reference sequence). Between the trimmed V and J ends, which lost 7 bases and 6 bases, there was a span of 13 bases. The CDR3 is 13 residues long. The entire variable domain, with the rest obtained from reference TRBV19 and TRBJ1-5, is as follows: DGGITQSPKYLFRKEGQNVTLSCEQNLNHDAMYWYRQDPGQGLRLIYYSQIVNDFQKGDIAEGYSVSREKKESFPLTVTSAQKNPTAFYLCASKRGGSQPQHFGDGTRLSIL.

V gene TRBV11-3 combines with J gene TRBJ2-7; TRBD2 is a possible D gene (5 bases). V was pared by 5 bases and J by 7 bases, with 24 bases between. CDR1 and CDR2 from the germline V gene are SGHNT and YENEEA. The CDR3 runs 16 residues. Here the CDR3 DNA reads TGTGCCAGCAGCCCGACCGGTGGCAGAGTCGGGAAAGAGCAGTACTTC. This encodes CASSPTGGRVGKEQYF.

CDR3 in DNA: TGCAGCGTGACCGGGACTACTCACTACGAGCAGTACTTC. It specifies CSVTGTTHYEQYF. This chain connects TRBV29-1 to TRBJ2-7; TRBD2 agrees at 7 bases. Germline V gene sequence: CDR1 SQVTM, CDR2 ANQGSEA. Trimming at V came to 6 bases and at J to 3 bases, leaving 8 bases not matched to a gene. This CDR3 comprises 13 residues.

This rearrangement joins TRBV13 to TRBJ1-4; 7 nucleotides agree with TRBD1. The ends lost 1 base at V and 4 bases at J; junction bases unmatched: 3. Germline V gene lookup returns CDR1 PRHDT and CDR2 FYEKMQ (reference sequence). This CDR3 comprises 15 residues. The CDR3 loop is CASSLEPGGNEKLFF. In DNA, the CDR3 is TGTGCCAGCAGCTTAGAACCAGGGGGTAATGAAAAACTGTTTTTT.

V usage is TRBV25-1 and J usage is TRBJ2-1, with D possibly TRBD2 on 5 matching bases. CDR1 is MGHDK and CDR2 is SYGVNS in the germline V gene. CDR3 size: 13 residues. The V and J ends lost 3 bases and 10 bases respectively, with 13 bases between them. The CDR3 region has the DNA TGTGCCAGCAGTGAGAGGGCCGGGTGGGAGCAGTTCTTC. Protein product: CASSERAGWEQFF.

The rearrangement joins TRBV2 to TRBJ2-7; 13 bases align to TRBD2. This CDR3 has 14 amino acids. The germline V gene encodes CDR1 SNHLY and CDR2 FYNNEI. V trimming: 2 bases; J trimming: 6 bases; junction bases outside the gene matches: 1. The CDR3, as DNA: TGTGCCAGCAGTGAAACTAGCGGGAGGGGCGAGCAGTACTTC. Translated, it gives CASSETSGRGEQYF. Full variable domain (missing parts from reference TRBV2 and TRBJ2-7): EPEVTQTPSHQVTQMGQEVILRCVPISNHLYFYWYRQILGQKVEFLVSFYNNEISEKSEIFDDQFSVERPDGSNFTLKIRSTKLEDSAMYFCASSETSGRGEQYFGPGTRLTVT.

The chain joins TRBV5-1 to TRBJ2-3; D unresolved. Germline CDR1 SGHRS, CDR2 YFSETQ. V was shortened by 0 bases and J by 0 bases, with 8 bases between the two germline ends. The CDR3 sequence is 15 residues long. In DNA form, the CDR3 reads TGCGCCAGCAGCTTGGTCTCTCTTAGCACAGATACGCAGTATTTT. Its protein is CASSLVSLSTDTQYF.

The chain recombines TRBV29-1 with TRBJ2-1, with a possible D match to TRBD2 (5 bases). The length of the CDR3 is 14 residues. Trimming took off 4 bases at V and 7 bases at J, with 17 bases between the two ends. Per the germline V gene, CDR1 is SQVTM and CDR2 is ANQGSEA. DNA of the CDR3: TGCAGCGTTGCTCCCCGACTAATCCGAAATGAGCAGTTCTTC. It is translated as CSVAPRLIRNEQFF.

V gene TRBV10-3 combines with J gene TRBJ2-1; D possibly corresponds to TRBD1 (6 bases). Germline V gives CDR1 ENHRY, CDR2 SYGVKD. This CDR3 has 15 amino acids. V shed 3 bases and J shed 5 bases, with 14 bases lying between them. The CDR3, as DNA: TGTGCCATCAGTGAAGGACAGCGATATAACAATGAGCAGTTCTTC. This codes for CAISEGQRYNNEQFF.

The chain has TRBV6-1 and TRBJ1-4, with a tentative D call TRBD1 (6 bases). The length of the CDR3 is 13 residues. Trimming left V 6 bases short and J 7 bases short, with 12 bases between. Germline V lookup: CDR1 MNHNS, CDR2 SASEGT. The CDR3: CASSYREGEKLFF. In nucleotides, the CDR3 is TGTGCCAGCAGCTACAGGGAGGGTGAAAAACTGTTTTTT.

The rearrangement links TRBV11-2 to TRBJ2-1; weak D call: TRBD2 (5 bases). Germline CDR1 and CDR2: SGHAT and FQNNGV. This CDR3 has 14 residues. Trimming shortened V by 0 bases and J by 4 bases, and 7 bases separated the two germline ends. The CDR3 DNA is TGTGCCAGCAGCTTAGAGCCGGGGTACAATGAGCAGTTCTTC. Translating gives CASSLEPGYNEQFF.

The CDR3 spells CASRLGSETFTDTQYF. The DNA for the CDR3 is TGTGCCAGCAGACTAGGTAGCGAGACCTTCACAGATACGCAGTATTTT. The rearrangement joins TRBV4-2 to TRBJ2-3; tentative D call: TRBD2 (5 bases). Germline CDR1 is LGHNA and CDR2 is YNFKEQ. V lost 6 bases and J lost 2, with 18 bases in between. CDR3 size: 16 residues.

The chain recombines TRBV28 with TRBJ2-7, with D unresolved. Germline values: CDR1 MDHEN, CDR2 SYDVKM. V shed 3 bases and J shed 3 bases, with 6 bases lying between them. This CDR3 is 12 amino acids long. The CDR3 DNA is TGTGCCAGCAGTTTCGTCCTCTACGAGCAGTACTTC. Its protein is CASSFVLYEQYF.

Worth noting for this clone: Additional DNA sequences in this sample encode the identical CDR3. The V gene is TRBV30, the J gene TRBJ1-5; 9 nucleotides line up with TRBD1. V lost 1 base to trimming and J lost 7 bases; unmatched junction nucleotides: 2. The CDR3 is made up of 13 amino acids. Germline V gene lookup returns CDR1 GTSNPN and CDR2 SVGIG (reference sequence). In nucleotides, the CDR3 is TGTGCCTGGAGTGGACAGGGGGACCAGCCCCAGCATTTT. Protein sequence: CAWSGQGDQPQHF.